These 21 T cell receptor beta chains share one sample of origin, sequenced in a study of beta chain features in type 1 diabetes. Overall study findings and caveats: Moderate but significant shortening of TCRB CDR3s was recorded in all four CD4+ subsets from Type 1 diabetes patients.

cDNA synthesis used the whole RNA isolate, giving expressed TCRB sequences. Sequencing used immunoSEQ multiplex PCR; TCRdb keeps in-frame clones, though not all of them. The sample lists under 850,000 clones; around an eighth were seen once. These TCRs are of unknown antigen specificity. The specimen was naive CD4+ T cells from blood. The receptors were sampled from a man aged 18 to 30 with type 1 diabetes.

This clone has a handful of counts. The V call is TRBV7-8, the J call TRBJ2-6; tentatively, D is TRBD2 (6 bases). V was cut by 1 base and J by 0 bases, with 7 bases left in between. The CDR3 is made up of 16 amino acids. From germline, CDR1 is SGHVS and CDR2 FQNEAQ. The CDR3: CASSLGRVSGANVLTF. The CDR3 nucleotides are TGTGCCAGCAGCTTAGGGAGGGTCTCTGGGGCCAACGTCCTGACTTTC.

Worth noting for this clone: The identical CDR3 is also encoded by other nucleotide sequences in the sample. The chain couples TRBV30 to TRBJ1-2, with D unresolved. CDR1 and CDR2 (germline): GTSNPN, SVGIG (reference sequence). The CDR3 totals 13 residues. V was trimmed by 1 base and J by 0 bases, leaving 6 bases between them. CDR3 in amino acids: CAWSGSANYGYTF. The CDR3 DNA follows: TGTGCCTGGAGTGGCAGTGCTAACTATGGCTACACCTTC.

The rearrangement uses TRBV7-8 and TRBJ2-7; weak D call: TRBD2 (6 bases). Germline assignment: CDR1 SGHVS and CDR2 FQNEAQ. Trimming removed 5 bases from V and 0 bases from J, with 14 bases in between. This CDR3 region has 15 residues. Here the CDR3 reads CASSLGWTNSYEQYF. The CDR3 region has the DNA TGTGCCAGCAGCCTGGGGTGGACTAACTCCTACGAGCAGTACTTC.

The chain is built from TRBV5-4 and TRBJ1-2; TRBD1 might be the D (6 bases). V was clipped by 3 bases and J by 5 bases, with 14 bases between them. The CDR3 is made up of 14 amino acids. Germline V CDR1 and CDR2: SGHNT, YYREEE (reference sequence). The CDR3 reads CASSSLKGGYGYTF. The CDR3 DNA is TGTGCCAGCAGCTCTCTGAAAGGGGGGTATGGCTACACCTTC.

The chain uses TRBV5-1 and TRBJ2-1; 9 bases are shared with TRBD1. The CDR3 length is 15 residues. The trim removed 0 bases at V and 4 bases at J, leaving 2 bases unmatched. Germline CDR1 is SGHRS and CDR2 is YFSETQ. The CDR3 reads CASSLEGTGYNEQFF. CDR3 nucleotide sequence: TGCGCCAGCAGCTTGGAAGGGACAGGGTACAATGAGCAGTTCTTC. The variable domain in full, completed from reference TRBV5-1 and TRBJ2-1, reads KAGVTQTPRYLIKTRGQQVTLSCSPISGHRSVSWYQQTPGQGLQFLFEYFSETQRNKGNFPGRFSGRQFSNSRSEMNVSTLELGDSALYLCASSLEGTGYNEQFFGPGTRLTVL.

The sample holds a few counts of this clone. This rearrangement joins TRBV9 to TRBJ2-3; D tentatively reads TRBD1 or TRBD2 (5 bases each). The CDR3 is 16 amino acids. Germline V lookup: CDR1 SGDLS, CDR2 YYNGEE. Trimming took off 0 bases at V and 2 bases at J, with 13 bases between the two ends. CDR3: CASSVVPPGTTDTQYF. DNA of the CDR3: TGTGCCAGCAGCGTAGTACCCCCAGGGACCACAGATACGCAGTATTTT.

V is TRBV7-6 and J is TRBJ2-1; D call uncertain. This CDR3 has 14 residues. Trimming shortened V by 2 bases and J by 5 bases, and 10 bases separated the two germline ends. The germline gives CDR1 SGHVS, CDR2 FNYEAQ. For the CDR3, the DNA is TGTGCCAGCAGCTTAACTTCCCGCCACAATGAGCAGTTCTTC. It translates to CASSLTSRHNEQFF.

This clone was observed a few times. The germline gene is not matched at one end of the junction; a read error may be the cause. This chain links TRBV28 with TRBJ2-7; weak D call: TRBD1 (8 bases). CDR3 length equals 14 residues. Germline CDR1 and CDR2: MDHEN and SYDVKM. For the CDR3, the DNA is TGTGCCAGCAGTCCAGCGGGACAGGCCCTCAGAGACCACTTC. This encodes CASSPAGQALRDHF.

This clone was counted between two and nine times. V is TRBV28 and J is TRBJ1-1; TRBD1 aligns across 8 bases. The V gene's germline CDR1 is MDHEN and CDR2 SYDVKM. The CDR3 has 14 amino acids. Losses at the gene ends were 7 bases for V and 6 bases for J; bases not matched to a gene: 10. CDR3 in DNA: TGTGCCAGCAACGGACAGGGATTACTATCTGAAGCTTTCTTT. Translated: CASNGQGLLSEAFF.

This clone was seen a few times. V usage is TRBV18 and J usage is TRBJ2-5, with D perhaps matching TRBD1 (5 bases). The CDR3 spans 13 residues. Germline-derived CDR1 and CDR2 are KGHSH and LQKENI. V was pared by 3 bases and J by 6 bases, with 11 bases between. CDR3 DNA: TGTGCCAGCTCACCGGGGCCCTCCAAGACCCAGTACTTC. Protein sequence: CASSPGPSKTQYF.

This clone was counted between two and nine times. Written as DNA, the CDR3 is TGCGCCAGCAGCCAAGGAGGGACACCCTCTTCGAATGAGCAGTTCTTC. This gives the protein CASSQGGTPSSNEQFF. The genes are TRBV5-1 and TRBJ2-1, with D perhaps given as TRBD1 or TRBD2 (6 bases each). The length of the CDR3 is 16 residues. CDR1 and CDR2 from the germline V gene are SGHRS and YFSETQ. V lost 4 bases and J lost 7, with 21 bases in between.

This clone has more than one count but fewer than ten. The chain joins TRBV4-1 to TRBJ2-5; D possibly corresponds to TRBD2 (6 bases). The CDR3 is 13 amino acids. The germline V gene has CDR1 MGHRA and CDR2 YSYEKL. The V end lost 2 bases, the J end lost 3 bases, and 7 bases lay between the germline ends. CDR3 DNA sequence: TGCGCCAGCAGCCAACGCGGGAAAGAGACCCAGTACTTC. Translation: CASSQRGKETQYF.

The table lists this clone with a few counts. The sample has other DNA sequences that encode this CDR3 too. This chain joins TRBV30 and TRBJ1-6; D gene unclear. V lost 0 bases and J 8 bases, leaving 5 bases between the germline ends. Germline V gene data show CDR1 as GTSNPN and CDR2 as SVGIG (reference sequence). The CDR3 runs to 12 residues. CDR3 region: CAWSVLYSPLHF. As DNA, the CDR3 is TGTGCCTGGAGTGTACTCTATTCACCCCTCCACTTT.

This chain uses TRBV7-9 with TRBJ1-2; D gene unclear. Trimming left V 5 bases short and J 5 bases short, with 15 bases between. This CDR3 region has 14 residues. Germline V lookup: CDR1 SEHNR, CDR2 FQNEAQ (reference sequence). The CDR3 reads CASSPGGKAYGYTF. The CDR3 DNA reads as TGTGCCAGCAGCCCCGGCGGAAAGGCTTATGGCTACACCTTC.

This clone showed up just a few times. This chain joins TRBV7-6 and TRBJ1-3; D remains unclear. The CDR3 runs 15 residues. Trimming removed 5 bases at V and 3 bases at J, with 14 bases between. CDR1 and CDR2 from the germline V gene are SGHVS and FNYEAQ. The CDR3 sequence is CASSPVAVDGNTIYF. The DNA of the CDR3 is TGTGCCAGCAGCCCAGTGGCGGTCGATGGAAACACCATATATTTT.

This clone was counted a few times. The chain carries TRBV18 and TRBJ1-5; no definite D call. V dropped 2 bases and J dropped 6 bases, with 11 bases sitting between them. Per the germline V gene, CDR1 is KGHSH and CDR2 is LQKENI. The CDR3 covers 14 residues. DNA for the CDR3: TGTGCCAGCTCACCAGGTAACGGCGGTCAGCCCCAGCATTTT. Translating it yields CASSPGNGGQPQHF. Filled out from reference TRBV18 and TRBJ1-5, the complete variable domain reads NAGVMQNPRHLVRRRGQEARLRCSPMKGHSHVYWYRQLPEEGLKFMVYLQKENIIDESGMPKERFSAEFPKEGPSILRIQQVVRGDSAAYFCASSPGNGGQPQHFGDGTRLSIL.

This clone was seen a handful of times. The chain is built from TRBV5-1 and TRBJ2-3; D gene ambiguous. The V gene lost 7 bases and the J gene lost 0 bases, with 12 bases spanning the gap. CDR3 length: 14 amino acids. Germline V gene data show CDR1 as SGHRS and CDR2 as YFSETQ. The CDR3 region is CASSDDPSTDTQYF. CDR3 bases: TGCGCCAGCTCTGACGACCCCAGCACAGATACGCAGTATTTT.

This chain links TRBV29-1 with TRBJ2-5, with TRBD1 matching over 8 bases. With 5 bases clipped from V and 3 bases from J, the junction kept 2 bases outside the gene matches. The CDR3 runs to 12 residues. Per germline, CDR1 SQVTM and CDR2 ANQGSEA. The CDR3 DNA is TGCAGCGTTTCGACAGGGGAAGAGACCCAGTACTTC. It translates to CSVSTGEETQYF.

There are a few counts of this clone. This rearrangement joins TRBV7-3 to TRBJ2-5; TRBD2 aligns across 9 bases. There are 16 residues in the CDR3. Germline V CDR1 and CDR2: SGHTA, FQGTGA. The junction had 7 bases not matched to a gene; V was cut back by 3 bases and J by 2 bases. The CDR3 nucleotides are TGTGCCAGCAGCTTTACAGCGGGGGGAGGACAAGAGACCCAGTACTTC. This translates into CASSFTAGGGQETQYF.

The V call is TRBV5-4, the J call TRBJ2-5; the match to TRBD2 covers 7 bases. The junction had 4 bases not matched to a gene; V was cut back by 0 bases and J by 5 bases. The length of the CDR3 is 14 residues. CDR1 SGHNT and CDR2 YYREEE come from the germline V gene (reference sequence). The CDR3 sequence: CASSLGTGGETQYF. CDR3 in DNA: TGTGCCAGCAGCTTGGGCACCGGGGGGGAGACCCAGTACTTC.

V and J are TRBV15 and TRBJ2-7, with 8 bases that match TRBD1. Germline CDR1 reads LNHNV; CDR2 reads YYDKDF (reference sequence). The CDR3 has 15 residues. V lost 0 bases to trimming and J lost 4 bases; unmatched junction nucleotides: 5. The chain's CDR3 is CATSREGTGVYEQYF. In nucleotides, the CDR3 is TGTGCCACCAGCAGAGAAGGGACAGGCGTATACGAGCAGTACTTC.